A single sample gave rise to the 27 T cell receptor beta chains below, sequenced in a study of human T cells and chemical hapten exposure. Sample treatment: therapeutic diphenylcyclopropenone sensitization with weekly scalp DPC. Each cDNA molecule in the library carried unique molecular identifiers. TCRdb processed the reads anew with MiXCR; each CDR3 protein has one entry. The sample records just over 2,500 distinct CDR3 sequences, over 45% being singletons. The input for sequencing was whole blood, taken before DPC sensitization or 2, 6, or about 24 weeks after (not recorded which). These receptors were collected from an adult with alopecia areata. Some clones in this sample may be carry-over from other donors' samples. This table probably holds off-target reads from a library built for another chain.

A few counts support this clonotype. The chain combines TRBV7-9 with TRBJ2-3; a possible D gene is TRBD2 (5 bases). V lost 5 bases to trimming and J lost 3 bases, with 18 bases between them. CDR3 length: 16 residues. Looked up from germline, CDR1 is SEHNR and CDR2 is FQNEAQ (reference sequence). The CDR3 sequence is CASSPHTSAQTDTQYF. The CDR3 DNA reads TGTGCCAGCAGCCCCCACACTAGTGCACAAACAGATACGCAGTATTTT.

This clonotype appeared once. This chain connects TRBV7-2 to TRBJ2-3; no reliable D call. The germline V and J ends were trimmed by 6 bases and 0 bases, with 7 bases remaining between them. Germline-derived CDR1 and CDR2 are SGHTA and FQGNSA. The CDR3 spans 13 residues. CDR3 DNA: TGTGCCAGCAGACGAGCTAGCACAGATACGCAGTATTTT. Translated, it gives CASRRASTDTQYF.

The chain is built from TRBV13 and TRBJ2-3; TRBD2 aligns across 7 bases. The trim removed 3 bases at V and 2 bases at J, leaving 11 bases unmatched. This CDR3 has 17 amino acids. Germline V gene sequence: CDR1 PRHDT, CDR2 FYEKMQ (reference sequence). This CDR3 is CASSFSPQGLDTDTQYF. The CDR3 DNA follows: TGTGCCAGCAGCTTCTCCCCCCAAGGACTAGACACAGATACGCAGTATTTT.

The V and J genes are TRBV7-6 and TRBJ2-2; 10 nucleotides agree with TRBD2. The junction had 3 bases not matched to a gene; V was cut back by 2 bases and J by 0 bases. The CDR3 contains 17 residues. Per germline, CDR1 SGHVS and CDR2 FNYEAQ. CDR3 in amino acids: CASSLLLAGSNTGELFF. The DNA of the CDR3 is TGTGCCAGCAGCTTATTACTAGCGGGATCGAACACCGGGGAGCTGTTTTTT.

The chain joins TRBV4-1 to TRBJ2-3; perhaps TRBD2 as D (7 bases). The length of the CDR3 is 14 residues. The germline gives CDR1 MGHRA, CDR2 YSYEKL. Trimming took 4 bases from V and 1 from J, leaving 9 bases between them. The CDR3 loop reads CASSPGGGTDTQYF. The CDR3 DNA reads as TGCGCCAGCAGCCCGGGGGGCGGCACAGATACGCAGTATTTT.

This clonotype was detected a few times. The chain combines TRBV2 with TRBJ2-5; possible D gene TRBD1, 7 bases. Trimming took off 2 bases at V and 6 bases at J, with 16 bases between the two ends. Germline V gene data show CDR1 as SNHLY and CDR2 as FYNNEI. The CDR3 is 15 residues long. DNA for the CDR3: TGTGCCAGCAGTGAATGGGGGGACAGCAAGAAGACCCAGTACTTC. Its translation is CASSEWGDSKKTQYF.

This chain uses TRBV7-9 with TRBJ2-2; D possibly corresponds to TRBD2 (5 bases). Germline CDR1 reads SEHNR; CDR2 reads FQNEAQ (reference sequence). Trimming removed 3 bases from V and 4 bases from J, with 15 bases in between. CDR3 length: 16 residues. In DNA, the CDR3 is TGTGCCAGCAGCTTTAGTTCCGCCGCGGGCACCGGGGAGCTGTTTTTT. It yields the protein CASSFSSAAGTGELFF.

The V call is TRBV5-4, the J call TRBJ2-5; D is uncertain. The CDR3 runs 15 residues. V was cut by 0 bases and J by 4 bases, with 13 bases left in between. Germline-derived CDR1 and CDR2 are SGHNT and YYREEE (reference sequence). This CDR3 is CASSLAVAQRETQYF. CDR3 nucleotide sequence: TGTGCCAGCAGCTTGGCCGTAGCCCAGAGAGAGACCCAGTACTTC.

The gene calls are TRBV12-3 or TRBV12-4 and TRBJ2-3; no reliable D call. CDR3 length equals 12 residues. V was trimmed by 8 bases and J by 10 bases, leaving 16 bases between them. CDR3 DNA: TGTGCCAGCCAAACCCAGCTTGGTGCGCAGTATTTT. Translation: CASQTQLGAQYF.

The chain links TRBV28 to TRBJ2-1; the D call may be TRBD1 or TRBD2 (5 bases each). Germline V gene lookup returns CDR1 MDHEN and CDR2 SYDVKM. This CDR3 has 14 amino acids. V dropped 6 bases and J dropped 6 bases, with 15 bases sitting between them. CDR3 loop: CASSRDQDFNEQFF. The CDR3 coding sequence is TGTGCCAGCAGCCGGGACCAAGACTTCAATGAGCAGTTCTTC.

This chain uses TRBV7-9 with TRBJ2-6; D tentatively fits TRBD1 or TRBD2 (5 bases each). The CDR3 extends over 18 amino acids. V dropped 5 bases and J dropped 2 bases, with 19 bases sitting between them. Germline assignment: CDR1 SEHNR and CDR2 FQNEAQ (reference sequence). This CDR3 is CASSPPGASLTGANVLTF. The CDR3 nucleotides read TGTGCCAGCAGCCCGCCCGGGGCCTCATTGACTGGGGCCAACGTCCTGACTTTC.

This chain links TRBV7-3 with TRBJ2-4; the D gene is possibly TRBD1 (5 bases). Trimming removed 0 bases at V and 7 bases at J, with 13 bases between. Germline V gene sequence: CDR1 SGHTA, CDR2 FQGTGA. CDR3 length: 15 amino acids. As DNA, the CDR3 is TGTGCCAGCAGCTTAACGGCAGGGCAAGGGAACATTCAGTACTTC. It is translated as CASSLTAGQGNIQYF. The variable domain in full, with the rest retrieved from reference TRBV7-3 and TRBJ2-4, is GAGVSQTPSNKVTEKGKYVELRCDPISGHTALYWYRQSLGQGPEFLIYFQGTGAADDSGLPNDRFFAVRPEGSVSTLKIQRTERGDSAVYLCASSLTAGQGNIQYFGAGTRLSVL.

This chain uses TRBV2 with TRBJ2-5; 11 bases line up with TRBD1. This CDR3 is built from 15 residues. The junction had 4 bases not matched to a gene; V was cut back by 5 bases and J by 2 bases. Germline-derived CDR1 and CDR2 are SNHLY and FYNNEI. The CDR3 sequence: CASSPDRGRQETQYF. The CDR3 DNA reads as TGTGCCAGCAGTCCGGACAGGGGGCGGCAAGAGACCCAGTACTTC.

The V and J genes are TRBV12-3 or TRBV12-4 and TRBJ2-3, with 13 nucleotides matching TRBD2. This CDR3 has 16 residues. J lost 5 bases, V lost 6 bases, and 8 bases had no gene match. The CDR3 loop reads CASSPGLAGSGDTQYF. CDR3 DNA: TGTGCCAGCAGCCCGGGACTAGCGGGATCAGGAGATACGCAGTATTTT.

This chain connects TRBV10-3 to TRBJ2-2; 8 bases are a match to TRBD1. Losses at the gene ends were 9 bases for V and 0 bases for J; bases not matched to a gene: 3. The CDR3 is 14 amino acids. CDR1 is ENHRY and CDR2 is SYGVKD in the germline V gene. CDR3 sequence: CAMWTGTNTGELFF. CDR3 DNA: TGTGCCATGTGGACAGGGACGAACACCGGGGAGCTGTTTTTT.

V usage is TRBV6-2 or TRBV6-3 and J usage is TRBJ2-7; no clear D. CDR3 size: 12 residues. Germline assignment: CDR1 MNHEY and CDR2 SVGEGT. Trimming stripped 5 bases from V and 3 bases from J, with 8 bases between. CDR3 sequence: CASSNPLYEQYF. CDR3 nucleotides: TGTGCCAGCAGTAACCCCCTCTACGAGCAGTACTTC.

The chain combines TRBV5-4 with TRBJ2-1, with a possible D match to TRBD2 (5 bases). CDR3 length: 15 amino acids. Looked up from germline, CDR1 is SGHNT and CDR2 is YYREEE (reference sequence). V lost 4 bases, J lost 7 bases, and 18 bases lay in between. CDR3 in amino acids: CASSVASFPVNEQFF. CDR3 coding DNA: TGTGCCAGCAGCGTCGCTAGCTTTCCGGTGAATGAGCAGTTCTTC.

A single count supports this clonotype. In DNA form, the CDR3 reads TGTGCCAGCAGCCAAGGGTTCGGACAAGAGACCCAGTACTTC. This encodes CASSQGFGQETQYF. This chain links TRBV3-1 with TRBJ2-5; D ambiguous. V shed 1 base and J shed 2 bases, with 8 bases lying between them. Germline-derived CDR1 and CDR2 are LGHDT and YNNKEL (reference sequence). The CDR3 loop spans 14 amino acids.

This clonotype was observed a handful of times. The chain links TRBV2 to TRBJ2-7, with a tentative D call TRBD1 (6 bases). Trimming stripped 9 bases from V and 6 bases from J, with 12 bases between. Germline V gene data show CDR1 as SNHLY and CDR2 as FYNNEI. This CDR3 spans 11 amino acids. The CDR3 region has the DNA TGTGCCAGGGGCAGGGGTAGCGAGCAGTACGTC. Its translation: CARGRGSEQYV.

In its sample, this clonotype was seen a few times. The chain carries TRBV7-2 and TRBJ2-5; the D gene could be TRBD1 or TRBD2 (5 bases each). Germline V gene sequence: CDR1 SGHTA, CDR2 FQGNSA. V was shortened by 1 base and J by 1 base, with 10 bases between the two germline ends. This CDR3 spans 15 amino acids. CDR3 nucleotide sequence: TGTGCCAGCAGCTTAGATCCAGGGACCCAAGAGACCCAGTACTTC. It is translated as CASSLDPGTQETQYF.

The CDR3 here is CASSLGLAGGDEQFF. The CDR3 coding sequence is TGTGCCAGCAGTTTGGGGCTAGCGGGAGGTGATGAGCAGTTCTTC. The rearrangement uses TRBV12-3 or TRBV12-4 and TRBJ2-1, with 11 bases lining up with TRBD2. The CDR3 totals 15 residues. Germline trimming cut 3 bases from V and 8 bases from J; bases unmatched to any gene: 6.

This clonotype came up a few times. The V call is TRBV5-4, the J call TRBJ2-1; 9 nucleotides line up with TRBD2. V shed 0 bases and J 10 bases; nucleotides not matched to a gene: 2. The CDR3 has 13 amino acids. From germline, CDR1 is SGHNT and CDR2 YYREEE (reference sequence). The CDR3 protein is CASSLAGLAEQFF. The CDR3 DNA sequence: TGTGCCAGCAGCTTGGCGGGACTAGCCGAGCAGTTCTTC. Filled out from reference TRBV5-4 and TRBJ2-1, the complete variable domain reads ETGVTQSPTHLIKTRGQQVTLRCSSQSGHNTVSWYQQALGQGPQFIFQYYREEENGRGNFPPRFSGLQFPNYSSELNVNALELDDSALYLCASSLAGLAEQFFGPGTRLTVL.

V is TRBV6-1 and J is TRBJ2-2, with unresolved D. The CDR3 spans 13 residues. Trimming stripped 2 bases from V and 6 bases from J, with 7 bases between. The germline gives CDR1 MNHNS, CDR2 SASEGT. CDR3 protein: CASSENISGELFF. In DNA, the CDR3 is TGTGCCAGCAGTGAAAATATCTCCGGGGAGCTGTTTTTT.

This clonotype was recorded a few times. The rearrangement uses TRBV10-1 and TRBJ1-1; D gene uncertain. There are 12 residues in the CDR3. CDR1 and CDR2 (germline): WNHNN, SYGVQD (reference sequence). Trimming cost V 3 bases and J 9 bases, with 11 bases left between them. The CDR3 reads CASSDPSDKAFF. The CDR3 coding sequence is TGCGCCAGCAGTGATCCGAGTGACAAAGCTTTCTTT.

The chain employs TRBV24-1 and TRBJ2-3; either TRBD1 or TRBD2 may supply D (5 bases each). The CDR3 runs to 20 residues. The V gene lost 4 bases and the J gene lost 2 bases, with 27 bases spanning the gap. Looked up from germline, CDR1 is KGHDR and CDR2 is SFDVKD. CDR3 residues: CATSDLLSRGSFGPTDTQYF. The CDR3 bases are TGTGCCACCAGTGACCTGTTGTCTCGGGGCAGTTTCGGCCCCACAGATACGCAGTATTTT.

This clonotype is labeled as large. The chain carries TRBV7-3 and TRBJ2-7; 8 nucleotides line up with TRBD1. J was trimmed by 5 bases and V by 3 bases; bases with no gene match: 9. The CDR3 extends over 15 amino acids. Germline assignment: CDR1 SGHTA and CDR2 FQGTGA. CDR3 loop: CASSLTGVGNNEQYF. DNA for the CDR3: TGTGCCAGCAGCTTGACAGGGGTGGGCAATAACGAGCAGTACTTC.

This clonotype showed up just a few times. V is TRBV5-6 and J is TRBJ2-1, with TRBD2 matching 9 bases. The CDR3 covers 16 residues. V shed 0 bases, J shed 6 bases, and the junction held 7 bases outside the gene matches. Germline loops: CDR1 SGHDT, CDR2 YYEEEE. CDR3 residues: CASSLVWLAGSNEQFF. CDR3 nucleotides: TGTGCCAGCAGCTTGGTATGGCTAGCGGGAAGCAATGAGCAGTTCTTC.